These 4 T cell receptor beta chains were sequenced from one sample in a study of shared clonotypes between healthy human individuals. Sequenced by immunoSEQ multiplex PCR; TCRdb stores in-frame clones only, minus some. This table holds some 550,000 clones, around 97% found once. The sample was naive CD4+ T cells sorted from blood. Subset indicated: CD45RA+ positively selected. These TCRs come from a woman under 40 in good health.

The rearrangement uses TRBV2 and TRBJ1-3; perhaps TRBD1 as D (5 bases). This CDR3 has 15 amino acids. In germline, CDR1 is SNHLY, CDR2 FYNNEI. The V and J ends lost 4 bases and 0 bases respectively, with 10 bases between them. CDR3 DNA: TGTGCCAGCAGTGTGGGGGGAAGCTCTGGAAACACCATATATTTT. This gives the protein CASSVGGSSGNTIYF.

The V gene is TRBV15, the J gene TRBJ1-1; 10 nucleotides line up with TRBD1. Germline trimming cut 1 base from V and 6 bases from J; bases unmatched to any gene: 8. CDR3 length: 16 residues. Germline V gives CDR1 LNHNV, CDR2 YYDKDF (reference sequence). The CDR3 DNA reads TGTGCCACCAGCAGAGTTCCGGGACAGGGGAGGGCTGAAGCTTTCTTT. Its protein is CATSRVPGQGRAEAFF.

The CDR3 DNA follows: TGTGCCAGCAGTCGTCTTGGCTACACCTTC. It specifies CASSRLGYTF. The chain has TRBV28 and TRBJ1-2; D gene uncertain. V was trimmed by 5 bases and J by 7 bases, leaving 5 bases between them. The CDR3 contains 10 residues. Germline V gene data show CDR1 as MDHEN and CDR2 as SYDVKM.

The chain uses TRBV27 and TRBJ1-4, with a possible D match to TRBD1 (6 bases). The CDR3 loop spans 17 amino acids. Per the germline V gene, CDR1 is MNHEY and CDR2 is SMNVEV (reference sequence). V was cut by 5 bases and J by 5 bases, with 21 bases left in between. CDR3 loop: CASSKLRMSGDNEKLFF. In DNA form, the CDR3 reads TGTGCCAGCAGTAAATTGCGTATGTCAGGGGACAATGAAAAACTGTTTTTT. Combining the CDR3 with reference TRBV27 and TRBJ1-4 gives the whole variable domain EAQVTQNPRYLITVTGKKLTVTCSQNMNHEYMSWYRQDPGLGLRQIYYSMNVEVTDKGDVPEGYKVSRKEKRNFPLILESPSPNQTSLYFCASSKLRMSGDNEKLFFGSGTQLSVL.